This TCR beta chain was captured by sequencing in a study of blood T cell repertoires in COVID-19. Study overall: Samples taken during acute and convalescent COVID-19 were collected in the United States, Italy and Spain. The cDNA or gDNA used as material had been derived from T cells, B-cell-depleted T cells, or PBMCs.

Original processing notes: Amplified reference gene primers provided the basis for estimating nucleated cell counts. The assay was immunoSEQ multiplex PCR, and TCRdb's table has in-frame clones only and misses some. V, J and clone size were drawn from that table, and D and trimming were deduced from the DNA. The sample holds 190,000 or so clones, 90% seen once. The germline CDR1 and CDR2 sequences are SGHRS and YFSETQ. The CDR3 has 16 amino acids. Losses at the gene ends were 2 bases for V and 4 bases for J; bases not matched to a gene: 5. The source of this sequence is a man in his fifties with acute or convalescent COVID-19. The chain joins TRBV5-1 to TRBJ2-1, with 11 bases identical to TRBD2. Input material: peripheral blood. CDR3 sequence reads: CASSLTGTSGYNEQFF. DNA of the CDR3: TGCGCCAGCAGCTTAACAGGGACTAGCGGTTACAATGAGCAGTTCTTC.